The 28 T cell receptor beta chains presented below share a single source sample, sequenced in a study of blood T cell repertoires in COVID-19. Using immunoSEQ multiplex PCR, the repertoire was profiled, and TCRdb retains in-frame clones only, with some absent. The table records approximately 13,000 clones, around 73% of them present only once. Sequencing was carried out using peripheral blood. These receptors were obtained from a man between 65 and 85 years old with acute or convalescent COVID-19.

Turning to this clone: At one of its ends the junction is not consistent with the germline gene, which may arise from a read error. Other DNA sequences of this sample code for an identical CDR3. The rearrangement uses TRBV29-1 and TRBJ2-7, with 14 bases matching TRBD2. This CDR3 is 14 amino acids long. Germline CDR1 SQVTM, CDR2 ANQGSEA. CDR3 region: CSVRTSGGPGEQYF. CDR3 bases: TGCAGCGTTAGGACTAGCGGGGGGCCGGGGGAGCAGTACTTT.

V usage is TRBV5-4 and J usage is TRBJ2-3; 10 nucleotides align to TRBD2. CDR1 and CDR2 (germline): SGHNT, YYREEE (reference sequence). With 3 bases clipped from V and 1 base from J, the junction kept 5 bases outside the gene matches. The CDR3 covers 16 residues. The CDR3 loop is CASSSTGTSGTDTQYF. CDR3 coding DNA: TGTGCCAGCAGCTCTACCGGGACTAGCGGCACAGATACGCAGTATTTT.

The sample holds a few counts of this clone. The chain links TRBV27 to TRBJ2-1; 10 bases agree with TRBD2. CDR3 length: 17 residues. Losses at the gene ends were 8 bases for V and 7 bases for J; bases not matched to a gene: 17. Germline V gives CDR1 MNHEY, CDR2 SMNVEV (reference sequence). The CDR3 nucleotides read TGTGCCAGCGGGGAAAAGCGGGAGGGCCCAAGGGGGAATGAGCAGTTCTTC. As protein: CASGEKREGPRGNEQFF.

Note on this clone: One end of the junction fails to match germline, which may point to a read error. V gene TRBV14 combines with J gene TRBJ2-7; the match to TRBD2 covers 7 bases. Per the germline V gene, CDR1 is SGHDN and CDR2 is FVKESK. The CDR3 runs to 10 residues. In DNA, the CDR3 is TGTGCCAGCAGCCAAGTAGGGAGGGGATTC. Translating it yields CASSQVGRGF.

This sequence joins TRBV3-1 (or the pseudogene TRBV3-2) and TRBJ2-5; a weak D match, TRBD2 (5 bases). Trimming took off 4 bases at V and 3 bases at J, with 9 bases between the two ends. Looked up from germline, CDR1 is LGHDT and CDR2 is YNNKEL (reference sequence). This CDR3 is 13 amino acids long. In DNA, the CDR3 is TGTGCCAGCAGCCCGAGAGGGAAAGAGACCCAGTACTTC. Protein product: CASSPRGKETQYF.

V usage is TRBV27 and J usage is TRBJ2-5; tentatively, D is TRBD2 (5 bases). The germline gives CDR1 MNHEY, CDR2 SMNVEV (reference sequence). The CDR3 sequence is 15 residues long. Between the trimmed V and J ends, which lost 5 bases and 2 bases, there was a span of 15 bases. CDR3 nucleotides: TGTGCCAGCAGTCGGACTCGGATCTGGCAAGAGACCCAGTACTTC. It encodes CASSRTRIWQETQYF.

This chain joins TRBV5-1 and TRBJ2-7; the D is unclear. V shed 5 bases and J shed 3 bases, with 6 bases lying between them. Germline lookup yields CDR1 SGHRS and CDR2 YFSETQ. The CDR3 has 11 residues. The DNA of the CDR3 is TGCGCCAGCAGTCCAGGCTACGAGCAGTACTTC. This codes for CASSPGYEQYF. Drawing the rest from reference TRBV5-1 and TRBJ2-7, the complete variable domain is KAGVTQTPRYLIKTRGQQVTLSCSPISGHRSVSWYQQTPGQGLQFLFEYFSETQRNKGNFPGRFSGRQFSNSRSEMNVSTLELGDSALYLCASSPGYEQYFGPGTRLTVT.

The chain carries TRBV19 and TRBJ1-5, with D hard to call. The CDR3 runs to 17 residues. Trimming took off 1 base at V and 5 bases at J, with 18 bases between the two ends. The germline CDR1 and CDR2 sequences are LNHDA and SQIVND (reference sequence). CDR3 in DNA: TGTGCCAGTAGTATAGGCGGGGTAAGGATAAGGGATCAGCCCCAGCATTTT. Protein: CASSIGGVRIRDQPQHF.

This CDR3 is CASSLPGGELFF. CDR3 DNA sequence: TGTGCCAGCAGCCTCCCGGGCGGGGAGCTGTTTTTT. The chain has TRBV3-1 (or the pseudogene TRBV3-2) and TRBJ2-2; D is undetermined. Trimming left V 4 bases short and J 7 bases short, with 7 bases between. The CDR3 has 12 amino acids. Germline V gene lookup returns CDR1 LGHDT and CDR2 YNNKEL (reference sequence).

This chain joins TRBV24-1 and TRBJ2-2, with 11 bases fitting TRBD1. Germline V CDR1 and CDR2: KGHDR, SFDVKD. This CDR3 is built from 14 residues. Trimming cost V 9 bases and J 8 bases; bases outside gene matches: 7. The CDR3 loop reads CATRGQGASGELFF. The CDR3 DNA follows: TGTGCCACCCGAGGACAGGGGGCATCGGGGGAGCTGTTTTTT.

The chain combines TRBV10-3 with TRBJ1-1; 8 bases align to TRBD1. This CDR3 comprises 12 residues. The trim removed 0 bases at V and 11 bases at J, leaving 2 bases unmatched. The germline V gene encodes CDR1 ENHRY and CDR2 SYGVKD. CDR3 residues: CAISESGDRAFF. The CDR3 coding sequence is TGTGCCATCAGTGAGTCCGGGGACAGGGCTTTCTTT.

The table lists this clone with a count of one. The V gene is TRBV4-1, the J gene TRBJ2-2, with a tentative D call TRBD1 (5 bases). Germline V lookup: CDR1 MGHRA, CDR2 YSYEKL. The V and J ends lost 0 bases and 0 bases respectively, with 11 bases between them. The CDR3 is 17 amino acids. As DNA, the CDR3 is TGCGCCAGCAGCCAAGACTTTGACAGCGCGAACACCGGGGAGCTGTTTTTT. Residues: CASSQDFDSANTGELFF.

This chain joins TRBV28 and TRBJ1-2; TRBD1 matches at 9 bases. The CDR3 has 16 residues. Germline lookup yields CDR1 MDHEN and CDR2 SYDVKM. Trimming took 1 base from V and 5 from J; bases not matched to a gene: 8. As DNA, the CDR3 is TGTGCCAGCAGTTTATTCGGGACAGGGAGTGCGTATGGCTACACCTTC. The encoded protein is CASSLFGTGSAYGYTF.

Written as DNA, the CDR3 is TGTGCCAGTAGTTCTGGACTCTCGCGGACCTTC. Translating gives CASSSGLSRTF. V gene TRBV19 combines with J gene TRBJ1-2; D is ambiguous. CDR1 is LNHDA and CDR2 is SQIVND in the germline V gene (reference sequence). This CDR3 has 11 amino acids. V was pared by 5 bases and J by 14 bases, with 15 bases between. The variable domain in full, completed from reference TRBV19 and TRBJ1-2, reads DGGITQSPKYLFRKEGQNVTLSCEQNLNHDAMYWYRQDPGQGLRLIYYSQIVNDFQKGDIAEGYSVSREKKESFPLTVTSAQKNPTAFYLCASSSGLSRTFGSGTRLTVV.

This CDR3 is CAISESTGGDEKRNIQYF. CDR3 DNA: TGTGCCATCAGTGAGTCGACCGGAGGGGACGAAAAAAGGAACATTCAGTACTTC. The chain recombines TRBV10-3 with TRBJ2-4; perhaps TRBD2 as D (6 bases). The V gene lost 0 bases and the J gene lost 7 bases, with 22 bases spanning the gap. CDR1 is ENHRY and CDR2 is SYGVKD in the germline V gene. This CDR3 has 18 residues.

In DNA form, the CDR3 reads TGTGCCAGCAGTTATATCCCGGGTAGCGGGGAACTTTACAATGAGCAGTTCTTC. Protein sequence: CASSYIPGSGELYNEQFF. The J gene is TRBJ2-1, the V gene TRBV6-2 or TRBV6-3; TRBD2 matches 8 bases. The germline CDR1 and CDR2 sequences are MNHEY and SVGEGT. The V and J ends lost 3 bases and 4 bases, in that order; junction bases with no gene match: 14. The CDR3 loop spans 18 amino acids.

The chain joins TRBV9 to TRBJ1-2; weak D call: TRBD1 (6 bases). Trimming removed 4 bases from V and 7 bases from J, with 20 bases in between. This CDR3 spans 15 amino acids. Per germline, CDR1 SGDLS and CDR2 YYNGEE. CDR3 coding DNA: TGTGCCAGCAGCCCCCGCGTGAACAGGGCTAGTGGCTACACCTTC. This translates into CASSPRVNRASGYTF. Full variable domain (remainder filled in from reference TRBV9 and TRBJ1-2): DSGVTQTPKHLITATGQRVTLRCSPRSGDLSVYWYQQSLDQGLQFLIQYYNGEERAKGNILERFSAQQFPDLHSELNLSSLELGDSALYFCASSPRVNRASGYTFGSGTRLTVV.

The chain carries TRBV6-6 and TRBJ1-2; 10 nucleotides match TRBD1. This CDR3 is built from 15 residues. V gave up 8 bases and J gave up 2 bases; unmatched junction bases: 8. Looked up from germline, CDR1 is MNHNY and CDR2 is SVGAGI (reference sequence). CDR3 in DNA: TGTGCCAGCTGGGACAGGGGCACTTACAACTATGGCTACACCTTC. This codes for CASWDRGTYNYGYTF.

This rearrangement joins TRBV6-2 or TRBV6-3 to TRBJ2-7, with 8 bases aligning to TRBD2. Trimming cost V 5 bases and J 7 bases; bases outside gene matches: 10. CDR1 is MNHEY, CDR2 SVGEGT, per germline. This CDR3 is 14 amino acids long. The CDR3 spells CASSDRGGLWEQYF. As DNA, the CDR3 is TGTGCCAGCAGTGACCGGGGGGGCCTTTGGGAGCAGTACTTC.

This sequence joins TRBV6-2 or TRBV6-3 and TRBJ2-2; D is uncertain. CDR1 is MNHEY and CDR2 is SVGEGT in the germline V gene. The CDR3 consists of 14 residues. Trimming cost V 0 bases and J 3 bases, with 5 bases left between them. The CDR3 DNA sequence: TGTGCCAGCAGTTACTCCTCTTACACCGGGGAGCTGTTTTTT. The encoded protein is CASSYSSYTGELFF.

This clone was seen only a few times. The CDR3 protein is CASSPALEYEQYF. DNA of the CDR3: TGCGCCAGCAGCCCCGCCCTAGAATACGAGCAGTACTTC. The chain employs TRBV4-3 and TRBJ2-7; D remains ambiguous. The V end lost 4 bases, the J end lost 4 bases, and 11 bases lay between the germline ends. This CDR3 contains 13 residues. Germline CDR1 and CDR2: LGHNA and YSLEER.

This clone has more than one count but fewer than ten. The chain couples TRBV10-3 to TRBJ2-1, with D maybe TRBD1 (5 bases). Germline V gene sequence: CDR1 ENHRY, CDR2 SYGVKD. V lost 3 bases and J 7 bases, leaving 13 bases between the germline ends. The CDR3 extends over 14 amino acids. CDR3: CAISDRAESNEQFF. CDR3 coding DNA: TGTGCCATCAGTGACAGGGCGGAAAGTAATGAGCAGTTCTTC.

The rearrangement uses TRBV6-5 and TRBJ2-5; no clear D gene. The V end was cut by 4 bases, the J end by 5 bases, with 11 bases between. CDR3 length: 13 residues. Germline CDR1 and CDR2: MNHEY and SVGAGI. The DNA for the CDR3 is TGTGCCAGCAGTTCTCGATCGGTCGAGACCCAGTACTTC. Its protein product is CASSSRSVETQYF.

As to this clone: At one boundary the junction diverges from the germline segment, which might be a read error. The chain uses TRBV28 and TRBJ2-7; perhaps TRBD1 as D (6 bases). The germline V gene has CDR1 MDHEN and CDR2 SYDVKM. This CDR3 has 13 residues. As DNA, the CDR3 is TGTGCCAGCGTCTCCGGGACAACTTACGGGCAGTACTTC. Its translation is CASVSGTTYGQYF.

The chain links TRBV5-4 to TRBJ1-1; D is unclear. V lost 4 bases and J 0 bases, leaving 10 bases between the germline ends. The CDR3 runs to 14 residues. Germline loops: CDR1 SGHNT, CDR2 YYREEE (reference sequence). The CDR3 is CASSEELMNTEAFF. The CDR3 region has the DNA TGTGCCAGCAGCGAGGAGCTCATGAACACTGAAGCTTTCTTT.

Written as DNA, the CDR3 is TGTGCCAGCTCACCACTAGGGACTAGCAGAGGCAATGAGCAGTTCTTC. Protein: CASSPLGTSRGNEQFF. The V call is TRBV18, the J call TRBJ2-1; 9 nucleotides agree with TRBD2. Trimming cost V 1 base and J 6 bases; bases outside gene matches: 7. The CDR3 has 16 amino acids. CDR1 KGHSH and CDR2 LQKENI come from the germline V gene.

The chain uses TRBV3-1 (or the pseudogene TRBV3-2) and TRBJ2-7; TRBD2 matches 8 bases. From germline, CDR1 is LGHDT and CDR2 YNNKEL (reference sequence). V was clipped by 4 bases and J by 0 bases; unmatched bases: 5. The CDR3 covers 15 residues. This chain's CDR3 is CASSLTSGSSYEQYF. Written as DNA, the CDR3 is TGTGCCAGCAGCCTCACTAGCGGCAGCTCCTACGAGCAGTACTTC.

This clone was found a few times. V gene TRBV30 combines with J gene TRBJ2-3; D may be TRBD1 (6 bases). Germline lookup yields CDR1 GTSNPN and CDR2 SVGIG (reference sequence). Trimming took off 5 bases at V and 2 bases at J, with 11 bases between the two ends. This CDR3 has 13 amino acids. The chain's CDR3 is CAWSTGHTDTQYF. Here the CDR3 DNA reads TGTGCCTGGTCGACGGGACACACAGATACGCAGTATTTT.